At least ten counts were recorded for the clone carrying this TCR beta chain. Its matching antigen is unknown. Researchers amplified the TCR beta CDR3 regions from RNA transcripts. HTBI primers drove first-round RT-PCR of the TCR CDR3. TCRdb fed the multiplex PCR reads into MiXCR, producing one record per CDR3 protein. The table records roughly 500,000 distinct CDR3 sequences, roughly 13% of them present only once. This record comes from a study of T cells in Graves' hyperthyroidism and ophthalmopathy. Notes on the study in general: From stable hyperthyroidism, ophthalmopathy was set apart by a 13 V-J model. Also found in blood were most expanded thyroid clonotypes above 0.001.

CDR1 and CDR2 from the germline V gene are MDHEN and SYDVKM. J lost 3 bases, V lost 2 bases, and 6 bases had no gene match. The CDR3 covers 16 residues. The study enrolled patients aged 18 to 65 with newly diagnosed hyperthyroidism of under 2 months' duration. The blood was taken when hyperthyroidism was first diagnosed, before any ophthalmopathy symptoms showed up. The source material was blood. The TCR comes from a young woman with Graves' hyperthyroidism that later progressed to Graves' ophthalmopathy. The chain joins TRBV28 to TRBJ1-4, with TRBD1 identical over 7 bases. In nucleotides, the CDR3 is TGTGCCAGCAGTTTAGCGAGGGACAGTTCTAATGAAAAACTGTTTTTT. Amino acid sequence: CASSLARDSSNEKLFF.